This record looks at one T cell receptor beta chain sequence and its context. This entry belongs to a study of control samples from healthy donors and cancer patients. The data were produced by immunoSEQ multiplex PCR, yet TCRdb's version contains in-frame clones alone and is incomplete. This sample has approximately 150,000 clones, with roughly 92% found just once. Germline CDR1 is ENHRY and CDR2 is SYGVKD. The CDR3 has 13 residues. Trimming stripped 10 bases from V and 8 bases from J, with 15 bases between. The specimen was blood. The sequence derives from a woman under 30 in good health. The V gene is TRBV10-3, the J gene TRBJ1-6; D is possibly TRBD1 (5 bases). Here the CDR3 reads CATQQVTDSPLHF. Written as DNA, the CDR3 is TGTGCCACTCAACAGGTGACTGATTCACCCCTCCACTTT.